This TCR beta chain was documented in a study of cytomegalovirus exposure and HLA in healthy donors. Study in general: Out of roughly 200 million T cells, an earlier analysis found roughly 110 million unique TCR beta sequences in total.

13 Jbeta primers and 60 Vbeta primers were used for the PCR. The table came from immunoSEQ multiplex PCR; TCRdb's copy has only in-frame clones and leaves some out. Among 150,000 to 200,000 clones listed, 75% to 85% were seen once. This clone was seen a handful of times. Its cognate antigen is unknown. Broader study findings: Associated with cytomegalovirus, according to the listing, were 150 to 200 TCR beta chains. For most TCR beta V segments, an earlier analysis put the productive rate at about 87% or about 30% of the time. Reported results showed that the classifier diagnosed cytomegalovirus status with high specificity and sensitivity.

Between the trimmed V and J ends, which lost 4 bases and 0 bases, there was a span of 9 bases. The CDR3 runs 14 residues. Germline-derived CDR1 and CDR2 are SGDLS and YYNGEE. The receptor comes from a girl between 5 and 17 years old in good health and CMV-seropositive. Sequencing used PBMCs. The chain combines TRBV9 with TRBJ2-3; D is perhaps TRBD2 (6 bases). The CDR3 nucleotides read TGTGCCAGCAGCACGGGACTCAGCACAGATACGCAGTATTTT. As protein: CASSTGLSTDTQYF.